These 9 T cell receptor beta chains share one sample of origin, sequenced in a study of patients and donors after allogeneic stem cell transplantation. In TCRdb, the RT-PCR reads were re-called with MiXCR into one record per CDR3 protein. This sample carries 900,000 to 1,000,000 distinct CDR3 sequences, more than 15% of them seen once, and the ten largest clones take about 6%. Sample: blood, either unsorted or a sorted T cell fraction (not recorded which). The receptors shown here come from a human donor who was either an allogeneic HSCT recipient or a stem cell or donor lymphocyte infusion donor (not recorded which). It is not recorded whose cells these are; they may come from a transplant donor.

There are many counts of this clonotype. The chain uses TRBV5-1 and TRBJ2-3, with 12 bases lining up with TRBD2. Germline trimming cut 5 bases from V and 3 bases from J; bases unmatched to any gene: 4. Germline values: CDR1 SGHRS, CDR2 YFSETQ. The length of the CDR3 is 15 residues. CDR3 region: CASRPGTSGTDTQYF. The CDR3 DNA sequence: TGCGCCAGCAGACCCGGGACTAGCGGGACAGATACGCAGTATTTT.

The CDR3 coding sequence is TGTGCCAGCAGTTATAGGTACGACGCGACAGGGGGTCCAGATACGCAGTATTTT. It specifies CASSYRYDATGGPDTQYF. The gene calls are TRBV6-5 and TRBJ2-3; TRBD1 matches 9 bases. V dropped 3 bases and J dropped 4; count of bases not matched to a gene: 14. The germline V gene encodes CDR1 MNHEY and CDR2 SVGAGI. The CDR3 loop spans 18 amino acids.

This clonotype was observed a few times. One end of the junction does not line up with germline, which may come from a read error. This chain joins TRBV7-9 and TRBJ1-1; D ambiguous. The V gene's germline CDR1 is SEHNR and CDR2 FQNEAQ (reference sequence). The CDR3 runs to 8 residues. CDR3 DNA: TGTGCCAGCAGCACCGGGCCCTTT. Protein product: CASSTGPF.

This clonotype was seen many times. The chain couples TRBV20-1 to TRBJ2-3; D gene uncertain. Trimming cost V 4 bases and J 6 bases, with 14 bases left between them. Germline CDR1 DFQATT, CDR2 SNEGSKA (reference sequence). The CDR3 is made up of 13 amino acids. The CDR3 sequence is CSATPASRDTQYF. The CDR3 DNA reads TGCAGTGCTACACCCGCCTCCAGGGATACGCAGTATTTT.

The rearrangement links TRBV3-1 to TRBJ1-3; perhaps TRBD1 as D (5 bases). Trimming removed 0 bases at V and 3 bases at J, with 12 bases between. This CDR3 is 16 amino acids long. Germline V gene lookup returns CDR1 LGHDT and CDR2 YNNKEL (reference sequence). CDR3 amino acids: CASSQDQGRNGNTIYF. CDR3 in DNA: TGTGCCAGCAGCCAAGATCAGGGCCGAAATGGAAACACCATATATTTT.

The rearrangement uses TRBV12-3 or TRBV12-4 and TRBJ1-2; TRBD1 matches 8 bases. CDR3 length: 13 amino acids. V gave up 6 bases and J gave up 5 bases; unmatched junction bases: 5. The CDR3 DNA reads as TGTGCCAGCAGAGAGGACAGGGAGTATGGCTACACCTTC. Amino acid sequence: CASREDREYGYTF.

The chain carries TRBV6-2 or TRBV6-3 and TRBJ1-4; D may be TRBD1 (6 bases). The length of the CDR3 is 17 residues. Germline V gene lookup returns CDR1 MNHEY and CDR2 SVGEGT. Trimming stripped 7 bases from V and 0 bases from J, with 18 bases between. CDR3 loop: CASNHGQRRTTNEKLFF. The DNA for the CDR3 is TGTGCCAGCAATCATGGACAGAGGAGAACAACTAATGAAAAACTGTTTTTT.

In this sample, this clonotype turned up a few times. The chain recombines TRBV6-1 with TRBJ1-1; D unresolved. Germline V gene data show CDR1 as MNHNS and CDR2 as SASEGT. CDR3 size: 15 residues. Trimming pared 5 bases from V and 0 bases from J, leaving 13 bases between. CDR3 sequence: CASSQTAPMNTEAFF. CDR3 DNA sequence: TGTGCCAGCAGTCAAACAGCCCCCATGAACACTGAAGCTTTCTTT.

The sample holds a few counts of this clonotype. As DNA, the CDR3 is TGTGCCAGCAGTTTAAGGCTGGGGGGCAGGGGGCTCTCCGACCCCTACGAGCAGTACTTC. Translation: CASSLRLGGRGLSDPYEQYF. The gene calls are TRBV27 and TRBJ2-7; 8 positions agree with TRBD1. Looked up from germline, CDR1 is MNHEY and CDR2 is SMNVEV (reference sequence). V trimming: 2 bases; J trimming: 2 bases; junction bases outside the gene matches: 20. CDR3 length: 20 amino acids.